These T cell receptor beta chains were read from a single sample in a study of response to subunit inactivated influenza vaccine. MiXCR, applied by TCRdb to the RT-PCR reads, yields one record per CDR3 protein. The repertoire holds about 800,000 distinct CDR3 sequences, 21% seen once, with 10% in the top ten. Here the sequenced sample was PBMCs from blood, taken 5 to 6 days after vaccination. The receptors here all came from a man aged 50 to 59 who received an inactivated influenza vaccine. Each CDR3 is given with its conserved first and last residue. The D gene is left open where the match is weak. A row's size may be missing; if present it is once, few, many or a size class.

DNA: TGCAGTGCTAGTCCTGGCGGGACGACTGGAAACACCATATATTTT; CDR3: CSASPGGTTGNTIYF; J: TRBJ1-3; size: few; D: NA; V: TRBV20-1
DNA: TGCGCCAGCAGCTCCGAAGCGTGGGCGGAGACCCAGTACTTC; CDR3: CASSSEAWAETQYF; J: TRBJ2-5; size: NA; D: NA; V: TRBV5-1
DNA: TGTGCCAGCAGTTTATCCCGATACAGGGGAAATTCACCCCTCCACTTT; CDR3: CASSLSRYRGNSPLHF; J: TRBJ1-6; size: NA; D: TRBD1; V: TRBV28
DNA: TGCAGTGCTAGTGGACCCAAAGCGGAAGAGCAGTTCTTC; CDR3: CSASGPKAEEQFF; J: TRBJ2-1; size: few; D: NA; V: TRBV20-1
DNA: TGCGCCAGCAGCTTAAGGCCGACCAGTTCCTACGAGCAGTACTTC; CDR3: CASSLRPTSSYEQYF; J: TRBJ2-7; size: NA; D: NA; V: TRBV5-1
DNA: TGTGCCAGCAGCAAAGAGATGGACAGGGGGATCTACGAGCAGTACTTC; CDR3: CASSKEMDRGIYEQYF; J: TRBJ2-7; size: few; D: NA; V: TRBV21-1
DNA: TGCGCCAGCAGCCAAGTTAACAGGGGCACTGAAGCTTTCTTT; CDR3: CASSQVNRGTEAFF; J: TRBJ1-1; size: NA; D: TRBD1; V: TRBV4-3
DNA: TGTGCCAGCAGTTACCGGGACAGGGGTATGGACATTCAGTACTTC; CDR3: CASSYRDRGMDIQYF; J: TRBJ2-4; size: NA; D: TRBD1; V: TRBV6-5
DNA: TGTGCCAGCAGTTACTCGACGCTGTTCCTGGACAGGGACAATGAGCAGTTCTTC; CDR3: CASSYSTLFLDRDNEQFF; J: TRBJ2-1; size: many; D: TRBD1; V: TRBV6-2/TRBV6-3
DNA: TGTGCCAGCAGCAAGGACAGGACGAGCTCCTACGAGCAGTACTTC; CDR3: CASSKDRTSSYEQYF; J: TRBJ2-7; size: few; D: TRBD1; V: TRBV6-1
DNA: TGTGCCACCAGTGATGCCGACAGGGGGACCTACAATGAGCAGTTCTTC; CDR3: CATSDADRGTYNEQFF; J: TRBJ2-1; size: NA; D: TRBD1; V: TRBV24-1
DNA: TGTGCCATCAGTGCTGGAGAGACCCAGTACTTC; CDR3: CAISAGETQYF; J: TRBJ2-5; size: NA; D: NA; V: TRBV10-3
DNA: TGTGCCATCAGCCTGACTAGCGGGGACCCTTATTTT; CDR3: CAISLTSGDPYF; J: TRBJ2-3; size: few; D: TRBD2; V: TRBV10-3
DNA: TGTGCCAGCAGTTTTGGGCAGGGAGGAGGCTACACCTTC; CDR3: CASSFGQGGGYTF; J: TRBJ1-2; size: few; D: NA; V: TRBV12-3/TRBV12-4
DNA: TGTGCCAGCAGCTTAGCCCTAGCGGGGGGGCCGGATACGCAGTATTTT; CDR3: CASSLALAGGPDTQYF; J: TRBJ2-3; size: many; D: TRBD2; V: TRBV7-2
DNA: TGTGCCATCAGCAGAGGACTAGCGGGGAGGGATGAGCAGTTCTTC; CDR3: CAISRGLAGRDEQFF; J: TRBJ2-1; size: few; D: TRBD2; V: TRBV10-3
DNA: TGTGCCAGCAGCTTAGGGGGGGTTTGGTCCGGGGAGCTGTTTTTT; CDR3: CASSLGGVWSGELFF; J: TRBJ2-2; size: few; D: NA; V: TRBV7-8
DNA: TGTGCCAGCACTGCTCGGACAGGGAGAGGCGAGCAGTACTTC; CDR3: CASTARTGRGEQYF; J: TRBJ2-7; size: NA; D: TRBD1; V: TRBV27
DNA: TGTGCCAGCAGCCCCCGGCGGTGGGGGAATTCACCCCTCCACTTT; CDR3: CASSPRRWGNSPLHF; J: TRBJ1-6; size: few; D: NA; V: TRBV7-9
DNA: TGTGCCAGCAGCAAGACGGGGGCTAGCACAGATACGCAGTATTTT; CDR3: CASSKTGASTDTQYF; J: TRBJ2-3; size: NA; D: NA; V: TRBV9
DNA: TGTGCCAGCAGTGATTTCAGGGATTCCTACGAGCAGTACTTC; CDR3: CASSDFRDSYEQYF; J: TRBJ2-7; size: NA; D: NA; V: TRBV2
DNA: TGCGCCAGTCGGACGGATTCACCCACAGATACGCAGTATTTT; CDR3: CASRTDSPTDTQYF; J: TRBJ2-3; size: NA; D: NA; V: TRBV5-1
DNA: TGTGCCAGCAGGGAAACTAGCGGGGTCGCAGATACGCAGTATTTT; CDR3: CASRETSGVADTQYF; J: TRBJ2-3; size: NA; D: TRBD2; V: TRBV12-3/TRBV12-4
DNA: TGCAGCGCTGCGGGGGTCGCTAACTATGGCTACACCTTC; CDR3: CSAAGVANYGYTF; J: TRBJ1-2; size: few; D: NA; V: TRBV29-1
DNA: TGTGCCATCAGGGATTATACTGGGGAAAAACTGTTTTTT; CDR3: CAIRDYTGEKLFF; J: TRBJ1-4; size: few; D: NA; V: TRBV10-3
DNA: TGTGCCAGCTCAGCTCGAGGGAATTCACCCCTCCACTTT; CDR3: CASSARGNSPLHF; J: TRBJ1-6; size: NA; D: NA; V: TRBV18